A single sample is the source of the 32 T cell receptor beta chains below, sequenced in a study of CD4 T cells in relation to SARS-CoV-2 and coronaviruses. No antigens are known for them. Assay: immunoSEQ multiplex PCR; the TCRdb copy retains only in-frame clones and omits some. The data show under 25,000 clones, around three quarters seen once. The unexposed donors gave CD4+ T cells in about 2010-2019, prior to COVID-19. The cells were cultured for around ten days before CD4+ T cells were isolated. Sequenced input: CD4+ T cells from PBMCs, cultured in vitro. These receptors came from a human donor in good health.

V usage is TRBV10-3 and J usage is TRBJ1-3, with TRBD1 matching 7 bases. Trimming at V came to 6 bases and at J to 3 bases, leaving 14 bases not matched to a gene. There are 17 residues in the CDR3. Germline CDR1 reads ENHRY; CDR2 reads SYGVKD. The CDR3 reads CAISNAPKGTDGNTIYF. The CDR3 DNA sequence: TGTGCCATCAGCAACGCCCCAAAGGGGACAGATGGAAACACCATATATTTT.

The rearrangement uses TRBV9 and TRBJ2-7, with D unresolved. The CDR3 consists of 14 residues. Looked up from germline, CDR1 is SGDLS and CDR2 is YYNGEE. Trimming removed 4 bases at V and 0 bases at J, with 11 bases between. The CDR3 DNA follows: TGTGCCAGCAGCCCTAGACTGGACTCCTACGAGCAGTACTTC. Its translation: CASSPRLDSYEQYF.

The gene calls are TRBV7-9 and TRBJ2-7, with D possibly TRBD1 on 6 matching bases. Per germline, CDR1 SEHNR and CDR2 FQNEAQ (reference sequence). Deletions cut 1 base from V and 4 bases from J, with 11 bases between. The CDR3 sequence is 14 residues long. CDR3 nucleotides: TGTGCCAGCAGCTTAGGCGCCGGACAGTACGAGCAGTACTTC. Amino acids: CASSLGAGQYEQYF.

The CDR3 sequence is CASTRGEKLFF. The CDR3 DNA is TGTGCCAGCACCCGGGGTGAAAAACTGTTTTTT. This rearrangement joins TRBV28 to TRBJ1-4; D remains ambiguous. V was pared by 7 bases and J by 7 bases, with 7 bases between. There are 11 residues in the CDR3. Germline lookup yields CDR1 MDHEN and CDR2 SYDVKM.

The chain couples TRBV30 to TRBJ1-3; D remains unclear. With 0 bases removed from V and 0 bases from J, the gap between germline ends came to 9 bases. The length of the CDR3 is 15 residues. Germline V lookup: CDR1 GTSNPN, CDR2 SVGIG (reference sequence). The CDR3 here is CAWSVRGGSGNTIYF. Here the CDR3 DNA reads TGTGCCTGGAGTGTACGCGGCGGCTCTGGAAACACCATATATTTT.

This rearrangement joins TRBV19 to TRBJ1-5; tentatively, D is TRBD1 (5 bases). The germline V gene encodes CDR1 LNHDA and CDR2 SQIVND (reference sequence). There are 17 residues in the CDR3. Trimming removed 4 bases at V and 4 bases at J, with 20 bases between. The CDR3 DNA sequence: TGTGCCAGTAGTACCCAATTCGACAGCCTTAGAAATCAGCCCCAGCATTTT. Protein sequence: CASSTQFDSLRNQPQHF.

The J gene is TRBJ1-4, the V gene TRBV2, with D perhaps TRBD1 (5 bases). The V and J ends lost 8 bases and 2 bases respectively, with 9 bases between them. The CDR3 spans 13 residues. The germline CDR1 and CDR2 sequences are SNHLY and FYNNEI. CDR3 sequence (DNA): TGTGCCAGCGATTCAGGGACTAATGAAAAACTGTTTTTT. Amino acid sequence: CASDSGTNEKLFF.

The V and J genes are TRBV2 and TRBJ1-5; tentative D call: TRBD1 (5 bases). V dropped 3 bases and J dropped 4 bases, with 16 bases sitting between them. Germline CDR1 is SNHLY and CDR2 is FYNNEI. The CDR3 contains 16 residues. CDR3 bases: TGTGCCAGCAGTGATGGGGGGACGGCTAGTAATCAGCCCCAGCATTTT. Amino acids: CASSDGGTASNQPQHF. Using reference TRBV2 and TRBJ1-5 for the parts outside the CDR3, the full variable domain is EPEVTQTPSHQVTQMGQEVILRCVPISNHLYFYWYRQILGQKVEFLVSFYNNEISEKSEIFDDQFSVERPDGSNFTLKIRSTKLEDSAMYFCASSDGGTASNQPQHFGDGTRLSIL.

The chain combines TRBV3-1 (or the pseudogene TRBV3-2) with TRBJ2-7; 7 bases are a match to TRBD2. Germline V CDR1 and CDR2: LGHDT, YNNKEL (reference sequence). The CDR3 consists of 15 residues. J lost 4 bases, V lost 4 bases, and 10 bases had no gene match. The CDR3 bases are TGTGCCAGCAGCCTCGGAGCTAGCGGAACTTACGAGCAGTACTTC. Encoded protein: CASSLGASGTYEQYF.

The chain combines TRBV7-9 with TRBJ1-5, with no clear D. Germline assignment: CDR1 SEHNR and CDR2 FQNEAQ (reference sequence). V lost 1 base and J lost 0, with 13 bases in between. The CDR3 covers 17 residues. The CDR3 region is CASSLGGGPSSNQPQHF. The CDR3 DNA sequence: TGTGCCAGCAGCTTAGGGGGTGGGCCCAGTAGCAATCAGCCCCAGCATTTT. The variable domain in full, completed from reference TRBV7-9 and TRBJ1-5, reads DTGVSQNPRHKITKRGQNVTFRCDPISEHNRLYWYRQTLGQGPEFLTYFQNEAQLEKSRLLSDRFSAERPKGSFSTLEIQRTEQGDSAMYLCASSLGGGPSSNQPQHFGDGTRLSIL.

The rearrangement joins TRBV27 to TRBJ2-1, with 9 bases lining up with TRBD2. This CDR3 is 15 amino acids long. Germline assignment: CDR1 MNHEY and CDR2 SMNVEV (reference sequence). J was trimmed by 12 bases and V by 2 bases; bases with no gene match: 11. CDR3 DNA: TGTGCCAGCAGTTTAAGCGGACTAGCGAGCATCGGGCAGTTCTTC. It specifies CASSLSGLASIGQFF.

The chain links TRBV5-1 to TRBJ2-7, with D hard to call. The CDR3 loop spans 13 amino acids. CDR1 and CDR2 from the germline V gene are SGHRS and YFSETQ. V was trimmed by 0 bases and J by 0 bases, leaving 4 bases between them. CDR3 nucleotide sequence: TGCGCCAGCAGCTTGGAGACCTCCTACGAGCAGTACTTC. This gives the protein CASSLETSYEQYF. The entire variable domain, with the rest obtained from reference TRBV5-1 and TRBJ2-7, is as follows: KAGVTQTPRYLIKTRGQQVTLSCSPISGHRSVSWYQQTPGQGLQFLFEYFSETQRNKGNFPGRFSGRQFSNSRSEMNVSTLELGDSALYLCASSLETSYEQYFGPGTRLTVT.

The V call is TRBV7-2, the J call TRBJ2-1; D gene uncertain. The CDR3 spans 14 residues. The V end was cut by 1 base, the J end by 6 bases, with 10 bases between. Germline V gene sequence: CDR1 SGHTA, CDR2 FQGNSA. CDR3 in amino acids: CASSLDTARNEQFF. The CDR3 region has the DNA TGTGCCAGCAGCTTAGATACGGCCCGCAATGAGCAGTTCTTC.

The chain joins TRBV10-3 to TRBJ2-5, with 11 bases that match TRBD2. Per germline, CDR1 ENHRY and CDR2 SYGVKD. The V gene end was trimmed by 6 bases and the J gene end by 4 bases; junction bases not matched to a gene: 4. CDR3 length equals 14 residues. The CDR3 sequence is CAISQTSGTETQYF. CDR3 DNA: TGTGCCATCAGCCAGACTAGCGGGACAGAGACCCAGTACTTC.

This clone was seen a single time. This chain uses TRBV3-1 (or the pseudogene TRBV3-2) with TRBJ2-7; 9 bases match TRBD1. Unmatched junction bases numbered 9, after V lost 3 bases and J lost 3 bases. Per the germline V gene, CDR1 is LGHDT and CDR2 is YNNKEL (reference sequence). There are 16 residues in the CDR3. The DNA of the CDR3 is TGTGCCAGCAGCCACAAGGGGGACAGGGCTGTCTACGAGCAGTACTTC. Encoded protein: CASSHKGDRAVYEQYF.

The chain uses TRBV9 and TRBJ1-1; D ambiguous. CDR3 length: 13 amino acids. Between the trimmed V and J ends, which lost 0 bases and 3 bases, there was a span of 6 bases. The germline gives CDR1 SGDLS, CDR2 YYNGEE. The CDR3 protein is CASSVALDTEAFF. The CDR3 DNA follows: TGTGCCAGCAGCGTAGCTCTGGACACTGAAGCTTTCTTT. Filled out from reference TRBV9 and TRBJ1-1, the complete variable domain reads DSGVTQTPKHLITATGQRVTLRCSPRSGDLSVYWYQQSLDQGLQFLIQYYNGEERAKGNILERFSAQQFPDLHSELNLSSLELGDSALYFCASSVALDTEAFFGQGTRLTVV.

This clone appeared once. The chain has TRBV7-3 and TRBJ2-1, with 9 bases fitting TRBD2. The length of the CDR3 is 16 residues. V was clipped by 4 bases and J by 1 base; unmatched bases: 5. Germline V gene sequence: CDR1 SGHTA, CDR2 FQGTGA. CDR3 nucleotides: TGTGCCAGCAGCTATAGCGGGAGCGGGTCCTACAATGAGCAGTTCTTC. Encoded protein: CASSYSGSGSYNEQFF.

This clone was seen just once. The gene calls are TRBV25-1 and TRBJ2-7; 10 nucleotides agree with TRBD1. CDR1 and CDR2 from the germline V gene are MGHDK and SYGVNS. The CDR3 sequence is 15 residues long. J gave up 7 bases and V 6 bases, and 12 bases lay outside the gene matches. The CDR3 sequence: CASSMYGTGAGEQYF. The CDR3 DNA reads as TGTGCCAGCAGCATGTATGGGACAGGGGCGGGGGAGCAGTACTTC.

The rearrangement uses TRBV6-6 and TRBJ2-7; 8 positions agree with TRBD1. This CDR3 region has 14 residues. Germline-derived CDR1 and CDR2 are MNHNY and SVGAGI (reference sequence). Trimming cost V 7 bases and J 6 bases; bases outside gene matches: 11. This CDR3 reads CASTLGQGRSEQYF. The CDR3, as DNA: TGTGCCAGCACCTTAGGACAGGGTAGAAGCGAGCAGTACTTC.

The V call is TRBV7-3, the J call TRBJ2-6; the D gene could be TRBD1 or TRBD2 (5 bases each). Trimming cost V 2 bases and J 0 bases, with 5 bases left between them. The CDR3 extends over 15 amino acids. Germline lookup yields CDR1 SGHTA and CDR2 FQGTGA. CDR3 amino acids: CASSLGGSGANVLTF. The CDR3 nucleotides read TGTGCCAGCAGCTTAGGGGGCTCTGGGGCCAACGTCCTGACTTTC.

This clone is a singleton in its sample. The chain carries TRBV18 and TRBJ1-2, with D possibly matching TRBD1 (5 bases). This CDR3 region has 11 residues. Germline V gene lookup returns CDR1 KGHSH and CDR2 LQKENI. The germline V and J ends were trimmed by 2 bases and 8 bases, with 6 bases remaining between them. The CDR3 spells CASSPGDGYTF. CDR3 nucleotides: TGTGCCAGCTCACCAGGGGACGGCTACACCTTC.

The chain combines TRBV6-1 with TRBJ1-3; TRBD1 might be the D (6 bases). This CDR3 has 16 amino acids. The V gene lost 4 bases and the J gene lost 4 bases, with 17 bases spanning the gap. Germline V gene sequence: CDR1 MNHNS, CDR2 SASEGT. The CDR3 spells CASSVWTDGRGNTIYF. In DNA, the CDR3 is TGTGCCAGCAGTGTATGGACAGACGGTAGAGGAAACACCATATATTTT.

This rearrangement joins TRBV4-1 to TRBJ2-7, with TRBD1 identical over 9 bases. The CDR3 consists of 14 residues. Germline CDR1 and CDR2: MGHRA and YSYEKL. Trimming cost V 6 bases and J 4 bases; bases outside gene matches: 7. CDR3 in amino acids: CASSRGQGWYEQYF. Written as DNA, the CDR3 is TGCGCCAGCAGTCGAGGACAGGGGTGGTACGAGCAGTACTTC.

This clone was picked up a small number of times. The chain combines TRBV11-2 with TRBJ2-1, with 7 positions matching TRBD1. The CDR3 spans 12 residues. Germline V gene lookup returns CDR1 SGHAT and CDR2 FQNNGV. The DNA of the CDR3 is TGTGCAGTGGACAGGACCTACAATGAGCAGTTCTTC. Translated: CAVDRTYNEQFF.

V and J are TRBV12-3 or TRBV12-4 and TRBJ2-3; D unresolved. CDR3 length equals 11 residues. Trimming cost V 6 bases and J 8 bases, with 9 bases left between them. The CDR3 is CASRGYLTQYF. DNA for the CDR3: TGTGCCAGCAGGGGATATCTTACGCAGTATTTT.

The chain joins TRBV24-1 to TRBJ2-3; 10 nucleotides match TRBD2. The CDR3 totals 17 residues. Germline V gene data show CDR1 as KGHDR and CDR2 as SFDVKD. The trim removed 1 base at V and 4 bases at J, leaving 7 bases unmatched. In DNA form, the CDR3 reads TGTGCCACCAGTGATTTACCAAGCGGGAGGGCCGCAGATACGCAGTATTTT. It is translated as CATSDLPSGRAADTQYF.

The rearrangement uses TRBV2 and TRBJ2-1; TRBD2 is a possible D gene (6 bases). The CDR3 totals 14 residues. Germline V gene sequence: CDR1 SNHLY, CDR2 FYNNEI. V lost 6 bases, J lost 8 bases, and 17 bases lay in between. The DNA for the CDR3 is TGTGCCAGCAGCCCGGGAGCCGATGGGGATGAGCAGTTCTTC. It translates to CASSPGADGDEQFF.

The chain's CDR3 is CATSDTTGGRTAEAFF. CDR3 DNA: TGTGCCACCAGTGACACGACAGGGGGCAGGACGGCTGAAGCTTTCTTT. The gene calls are TRBV24-1 and TRBJ1-1, with TRBD1 identical over 10 bases. This CDR3 contains 16 residues. Per germline, CDR1 KGHDR and CDR2 SFDVKD. V trimming: 4 bases; J trimming: 6 bases; junction bases outside the gene matches: 10.

The V call is TRBV5-4, the J call TRBJ2-3, with unresolved D. The ends were cut back, 1 base at V and 5 bases at J, with 14 bases in the middle. Per the germline V gene, CDR1 is SGHNT and CDR2 is YYREEE (reference sequence). There are 15 residues in the CDR3. For the CDR3, the DNA is TGTGCCAGCAGCTTGATTTTCAGTGGTGAAGATACGCAGTATTTT. Its translation is CASSLIFSGEDTQYF.

This chain connects TRBV4-1 to TRBJ1-2; D is undetermined. Germline CDR1 reads MGHRA; CDR2 reads YSYEKL. This CDR3 is 12 amino acids long. Trimming left V 1 base short and J 8 bases short, with 8 bases between. The CDR3 DNA follows: TGCGCCAGCAGCCAAGTTTGGGGAGGCTACACCTTC. It codes for CASSQVWGGYTF.

The chain is built from TRBV19 and TRBJ2-5; no clear D. The CDR3 loop spans 11 amino acids. Trimming stripped 3 bases from V and 7 bases from J, with 6 bases between. Germline-derived CDR1 and CDR2 are LNHDA and SQIVND (reference sequence). CDR3 region: CASSIGWTQYF. CDR3 in DNA: TGTGCCAGTAGTATCGGCTGGACCCAGTACTTC.

The table lists this clone with a few counts. The chain recombines TRBV24-1 with TRBJ1-1; maybe TRBD1 (6 bases). V was shortened by 3 bases and J by 2 bases, with 12 bases between the two germline ends. The CDR3 sequence is 15 residues long. CDR1 is KGHDR and CDR2 is SFDVKD in the germline V gene. CDR3 residues: CATSDTGTHNTEAFF. The DNA for the CDR3 is TGTGCCACCAGTGATACCGGGACACATAACACTGAAGCTTTCTTT.